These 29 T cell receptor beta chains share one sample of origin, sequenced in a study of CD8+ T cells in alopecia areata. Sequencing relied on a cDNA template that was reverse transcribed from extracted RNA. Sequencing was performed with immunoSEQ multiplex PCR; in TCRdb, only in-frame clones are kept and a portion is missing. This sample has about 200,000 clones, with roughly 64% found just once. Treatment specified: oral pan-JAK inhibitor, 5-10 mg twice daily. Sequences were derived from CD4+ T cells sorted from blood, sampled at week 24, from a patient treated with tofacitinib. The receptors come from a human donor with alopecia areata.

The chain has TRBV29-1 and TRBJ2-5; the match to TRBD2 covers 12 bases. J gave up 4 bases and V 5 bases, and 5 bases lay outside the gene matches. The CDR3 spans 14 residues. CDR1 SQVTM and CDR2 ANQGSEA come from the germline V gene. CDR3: CSVTSGGHAETQYF. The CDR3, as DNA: TGCAGCGTTACTAGCGGGGGGCATGCAGAGACCCAGTACTTC.

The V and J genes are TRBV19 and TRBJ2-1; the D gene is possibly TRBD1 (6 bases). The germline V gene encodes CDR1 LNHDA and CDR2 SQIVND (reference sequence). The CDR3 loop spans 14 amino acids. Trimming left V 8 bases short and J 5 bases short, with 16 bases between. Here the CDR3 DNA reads TGTGCCAGTCAAAACAGGGCGCGTCACAATGAGCAGTTCTTC. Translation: CASQNRARHNEQFF. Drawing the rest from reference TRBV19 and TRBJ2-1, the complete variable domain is DGGITQSPKYLFRKEGQNVTLSCEQNLNHDAMYWYRQDPGQGLRLIYYSQIVNDFQKGDIAEGYSVSREKKESFPLTVTSAQKNPTAFYLCASQNRARHNEQFFGPGTRLTVL.

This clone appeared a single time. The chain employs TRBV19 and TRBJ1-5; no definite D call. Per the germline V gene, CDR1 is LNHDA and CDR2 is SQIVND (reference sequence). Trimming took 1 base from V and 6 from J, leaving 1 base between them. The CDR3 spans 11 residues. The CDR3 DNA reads TGTGCCAGTAGTATAGCTCAGCCCCAGCATTTT. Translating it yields CASSIAQPQHF.

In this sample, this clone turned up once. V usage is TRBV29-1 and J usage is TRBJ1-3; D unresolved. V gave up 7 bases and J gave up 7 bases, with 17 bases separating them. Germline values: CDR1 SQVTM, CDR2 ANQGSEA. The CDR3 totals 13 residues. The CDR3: CSARIGLANTIYF. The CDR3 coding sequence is TGCAGCGCCCGCATAGGGTTGGCGAACACCATATATTTT.

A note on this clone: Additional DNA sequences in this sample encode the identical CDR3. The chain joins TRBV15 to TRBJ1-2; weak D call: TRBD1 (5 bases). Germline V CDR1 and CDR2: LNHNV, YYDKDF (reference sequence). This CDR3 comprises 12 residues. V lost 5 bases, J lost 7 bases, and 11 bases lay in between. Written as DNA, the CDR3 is TGTGCCACCAGCGGGAGGGACGGTGGCTACACCTTC. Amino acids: CATSGRDGGYTF.

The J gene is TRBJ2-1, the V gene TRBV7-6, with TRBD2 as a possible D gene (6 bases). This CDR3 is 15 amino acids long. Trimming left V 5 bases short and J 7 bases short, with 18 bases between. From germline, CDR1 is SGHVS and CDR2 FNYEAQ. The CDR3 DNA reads TGTGCCAGCAGCAAGCTAGCGCCGGCTGGGAATGAGCAGTTCTTC. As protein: CASSKLAPAGNEQFF.

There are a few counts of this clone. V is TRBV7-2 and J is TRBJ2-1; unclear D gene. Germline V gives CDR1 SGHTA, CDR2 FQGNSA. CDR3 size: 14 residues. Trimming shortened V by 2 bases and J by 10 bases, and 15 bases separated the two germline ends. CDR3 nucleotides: TGTGCCAGCAGCTTATTTCTGGGAAATCGGGAGCAGTTCTTC. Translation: CASSLFLGNREQFF.

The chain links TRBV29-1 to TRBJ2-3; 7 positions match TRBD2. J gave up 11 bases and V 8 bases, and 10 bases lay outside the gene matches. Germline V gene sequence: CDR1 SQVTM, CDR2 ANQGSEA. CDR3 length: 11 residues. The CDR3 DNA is TGCAGCTTCACGGACGGGGGGAAGCAGTATTTT. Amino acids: CSFTDGGKQYF.

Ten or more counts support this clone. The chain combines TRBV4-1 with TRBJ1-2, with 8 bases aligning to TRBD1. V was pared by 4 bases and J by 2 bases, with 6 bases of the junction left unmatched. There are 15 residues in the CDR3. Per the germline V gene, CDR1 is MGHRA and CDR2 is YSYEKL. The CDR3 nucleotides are TGCGCCAGCAGCCCACGGACAGGGACGAACTATGGCTACACCTTC. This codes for CASSPRTGTNYGYTF.

CDR3 nucleotides: TGTGCCAGCAGCGTAGACATTGATCAAGAGACCCAGTACTTC. Translation: CASSVDIDQETQYF. The rearrangement links TRBV9 to TRBJ2-5; D unclear. The V gene lost 0 bases and the J gene lost 2 bases, with 8 bases spanning the gap. CDR1 and CDR2 (germline): SGDLS, YYNGEE. The CDR3 spans 14 residues.

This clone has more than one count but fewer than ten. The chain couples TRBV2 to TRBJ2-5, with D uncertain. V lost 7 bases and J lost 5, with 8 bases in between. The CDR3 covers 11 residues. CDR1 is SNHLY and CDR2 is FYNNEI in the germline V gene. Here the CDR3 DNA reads TGTGCCAGCATTAGGTTGGAGACCCAGTACTTC. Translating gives CASIRLETQYF.

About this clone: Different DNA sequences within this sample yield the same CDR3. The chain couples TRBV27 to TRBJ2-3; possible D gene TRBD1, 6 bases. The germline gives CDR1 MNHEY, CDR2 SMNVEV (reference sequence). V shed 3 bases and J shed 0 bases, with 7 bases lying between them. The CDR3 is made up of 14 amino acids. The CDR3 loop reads CASSLDRSTDTQYF. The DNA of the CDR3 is TGTGCCAGCAGTTTGGACAGAAGCACAGATACGCAGTATTTT.

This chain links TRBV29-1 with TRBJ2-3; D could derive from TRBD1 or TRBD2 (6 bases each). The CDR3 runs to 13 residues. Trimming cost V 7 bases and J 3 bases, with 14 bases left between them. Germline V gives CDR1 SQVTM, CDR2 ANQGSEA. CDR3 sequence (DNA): TGCAGCGAATGGGGGGCGAGAACAGATACGCAGTATTTT. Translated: CSEWGARTDTQYF.

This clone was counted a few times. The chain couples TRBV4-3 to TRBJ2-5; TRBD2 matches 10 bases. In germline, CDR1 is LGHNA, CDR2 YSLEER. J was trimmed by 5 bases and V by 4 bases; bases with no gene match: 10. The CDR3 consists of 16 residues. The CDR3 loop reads CASSRLAGAGGETQYF. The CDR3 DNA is TGCGCCAGCAGCCGGCTAGCGGGAGCGGGCGGGGAGACCCAGTACTTC.

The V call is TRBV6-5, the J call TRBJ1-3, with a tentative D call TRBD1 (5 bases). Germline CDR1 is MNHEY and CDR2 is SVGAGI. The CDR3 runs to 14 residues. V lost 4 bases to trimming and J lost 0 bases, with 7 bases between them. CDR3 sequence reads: CASSSGSSGNTIYF. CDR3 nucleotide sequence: TGTGCCAGCAGTTCAGGGAGCTCTGGAAACACCATATATTTT.

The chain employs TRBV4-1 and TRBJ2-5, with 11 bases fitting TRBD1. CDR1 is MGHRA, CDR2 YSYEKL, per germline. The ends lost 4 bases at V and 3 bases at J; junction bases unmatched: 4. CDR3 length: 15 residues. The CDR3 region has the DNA TGCGCCAGCAGCCGCGCGGGACAGGGGGAAGAGACCCAGTACTTC. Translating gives CASSRAGQGEETQYF.

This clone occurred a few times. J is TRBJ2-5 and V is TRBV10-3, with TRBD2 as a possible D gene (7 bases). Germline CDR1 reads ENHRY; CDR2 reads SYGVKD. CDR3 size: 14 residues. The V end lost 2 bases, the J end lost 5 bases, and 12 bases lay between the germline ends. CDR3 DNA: TGTGCCATCAGTGAGGGGGGGGCCGCGGAGACCCAGTACTTC. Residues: CAISEGGAAETQYF.

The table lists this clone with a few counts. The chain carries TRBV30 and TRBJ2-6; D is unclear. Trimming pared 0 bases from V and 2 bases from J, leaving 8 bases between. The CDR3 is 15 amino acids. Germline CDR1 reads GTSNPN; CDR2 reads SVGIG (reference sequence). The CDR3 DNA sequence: TGTGCCTGGAGTGTACCGATTACTGGGGCCAACGTCCTGACTTTC. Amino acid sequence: CAWSVPITGANVLTF.

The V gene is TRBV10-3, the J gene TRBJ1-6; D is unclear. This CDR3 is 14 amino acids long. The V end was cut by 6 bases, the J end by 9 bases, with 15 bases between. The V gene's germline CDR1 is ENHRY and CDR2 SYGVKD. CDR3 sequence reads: CAIRAGSDGSPLHF. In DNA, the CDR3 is TGTGCCATCAGGGCGGGGTCGGATGGTTCACCCCTCCACTTT.

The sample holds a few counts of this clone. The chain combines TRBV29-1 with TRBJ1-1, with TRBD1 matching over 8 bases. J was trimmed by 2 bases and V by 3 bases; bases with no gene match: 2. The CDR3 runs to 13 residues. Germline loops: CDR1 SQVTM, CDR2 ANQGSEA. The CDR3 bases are TGCAGCGTTGATGCAGGGGGCAACACTGAAGCTTTCTTT. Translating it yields CSVDAGGNTEAFF.

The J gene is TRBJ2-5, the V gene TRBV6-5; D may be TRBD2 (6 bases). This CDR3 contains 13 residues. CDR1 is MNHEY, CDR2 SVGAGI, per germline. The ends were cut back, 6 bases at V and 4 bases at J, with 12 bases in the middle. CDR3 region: CASRPPGVETQYF. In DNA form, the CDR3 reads TGTGCCAGCAGGCCCCCGGGGGTAGAGACCCAGTACTTC.

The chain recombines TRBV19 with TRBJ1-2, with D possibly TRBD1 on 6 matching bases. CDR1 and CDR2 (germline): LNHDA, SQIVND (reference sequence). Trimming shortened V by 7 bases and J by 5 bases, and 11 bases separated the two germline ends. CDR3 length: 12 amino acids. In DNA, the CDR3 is TGTGCCAGTAACAGACAGGATTATGGCTACACCTTC. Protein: CASNRQDYGYTF.

CDR3 sequence reads: CASSSTGVSGNTIYF. The CDR3 DNA is TGCGCCAGCAGCTCGACAGGGGTGTCTGGAAACACCATATATTTT. The rearrangement links TRBV5-1 to TRBJ1-3, with 8 bases that match TRBD1. This CDR3 comprises 15 residues. J lost 1 base, V lost 3 bases, and 3 bases had no gene match. Germline lookup yields CDR1 SGHRS and CDR2 YFSETQ. Based on the CDR3 plus reference TRBV5-1 and TRBJ1-3, the full variable domain is KAGVTQTPRYLIKTRGQQVTLSCSPISGHRSVSWYQQTPGQGLQFLFEYFSETQRNKGNFPGRFSGRQFSNSRSEMNVSTLELGDSALYLCASSSTGVSGNTIYFGEGSWLTVV.

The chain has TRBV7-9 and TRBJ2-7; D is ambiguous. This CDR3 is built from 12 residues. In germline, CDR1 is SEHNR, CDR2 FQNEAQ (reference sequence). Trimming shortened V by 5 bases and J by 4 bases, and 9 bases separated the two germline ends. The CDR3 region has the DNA TGTGCCAGCAGCCCGCTGGGGTACGAGCAGTACTTC. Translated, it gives CASSPLGYEQYF.

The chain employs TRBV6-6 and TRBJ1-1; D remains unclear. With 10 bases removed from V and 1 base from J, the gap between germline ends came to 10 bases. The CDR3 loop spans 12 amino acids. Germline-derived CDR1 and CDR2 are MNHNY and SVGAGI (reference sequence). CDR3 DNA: TGTGCCACCCGCCCCGGGAACACTGAAGCTTTCTTT. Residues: CATRPGNTEAFF.

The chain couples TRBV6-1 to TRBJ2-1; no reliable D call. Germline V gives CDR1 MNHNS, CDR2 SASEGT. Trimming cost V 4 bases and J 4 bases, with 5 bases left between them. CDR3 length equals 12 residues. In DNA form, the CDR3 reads TGTGCCAGCAGTGCGCTATACAATGAGCAGTTCTTC. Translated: CASSALYNEQFF.

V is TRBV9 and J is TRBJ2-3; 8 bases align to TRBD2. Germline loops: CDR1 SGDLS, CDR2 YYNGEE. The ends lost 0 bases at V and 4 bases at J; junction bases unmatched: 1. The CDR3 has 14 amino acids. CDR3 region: CASSVAGGPDTQYF. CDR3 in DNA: TGTGCCAGCAGCGTAGCGGGAGGGCCAGATACGCAGTATTTT.

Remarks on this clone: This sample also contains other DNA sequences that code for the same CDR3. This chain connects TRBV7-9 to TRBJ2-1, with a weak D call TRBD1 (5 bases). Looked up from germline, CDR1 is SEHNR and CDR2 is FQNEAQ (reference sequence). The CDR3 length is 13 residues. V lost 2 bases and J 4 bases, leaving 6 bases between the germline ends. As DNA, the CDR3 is TGTGCCAGCAGCTTACAGGGATACAATGAGCAGTTCTTC. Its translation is CASSLQGYNEQFF.

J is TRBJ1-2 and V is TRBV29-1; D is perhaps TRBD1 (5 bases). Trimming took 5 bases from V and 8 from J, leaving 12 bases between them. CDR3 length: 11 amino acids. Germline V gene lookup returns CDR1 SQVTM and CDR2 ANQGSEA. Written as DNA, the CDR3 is TGCAGCGTTTACCGGGACGGGGGCTACACCTTC. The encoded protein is CSVYRDGGYTF.